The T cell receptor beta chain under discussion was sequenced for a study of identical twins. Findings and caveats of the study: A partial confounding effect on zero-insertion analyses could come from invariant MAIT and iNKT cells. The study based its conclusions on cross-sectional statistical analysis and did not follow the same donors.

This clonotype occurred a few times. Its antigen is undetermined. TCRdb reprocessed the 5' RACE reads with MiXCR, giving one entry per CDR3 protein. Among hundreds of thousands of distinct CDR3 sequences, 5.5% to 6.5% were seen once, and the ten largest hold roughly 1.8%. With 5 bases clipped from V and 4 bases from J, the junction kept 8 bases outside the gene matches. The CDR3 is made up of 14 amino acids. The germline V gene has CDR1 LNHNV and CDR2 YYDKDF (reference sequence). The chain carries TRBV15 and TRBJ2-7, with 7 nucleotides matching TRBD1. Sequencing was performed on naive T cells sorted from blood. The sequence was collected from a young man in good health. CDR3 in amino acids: CATSPRQGRYEQYF. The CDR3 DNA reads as TGTGCCACCAGCCCCCGACAGGGAAGGTACGAGCAGTACTTC.